Below are 19 T cell receptor beta chains sequenced from a single sample in a study of T cell responses to AZD1222 COVID-19 vaccine. The data were produced by immunoSEQ multiplex PCR, yet TCRdb's version contains in-frame clones alone and is incomplete. Among around 30,000 clones listed, nearly 95% were seen once. The sequencing here drew on peripheral blood, taken on day 0 of AZD1222 vaccination. The receptors come from an adult in good health.

V gene TRBV24-1 combines with J gene TRBJ2-2; D not resolved. The CDR3 length is 12 residues. Germline V gene lookup returns CDR1 KGHDR and CDR2 SFDVKD. Trimming removed 4 bases from V and 1 base from J, with 0 bases in between. Here the CDR3 reads CATSENTGELFF. In nucleotides, the CDR3 is TGTGCCACCAGTGAGAACACCGGGGAGCTGTTTTTT.

This chain uses TRBV6-4 with TRBJ2-1; D is perhaps TRBD2 (5 bases). Germline V CDR1 and CDR2: MRHNA, SNTAGT. The CDR3 sequence is 13 residues long. Trimming removed 3 bases at V and 5 bases at J, with 8 bases between. DNA of the CDR3: TGTGCCAGCAGTGAAGGGAGAGACAATGAGCAGTTCTTC. This gives the protein CASSEGRDNEQFF.

The chain combines TRBV28 with TRBJ1-2; D is uncertain. Trimming removed 6 bases at V and 2 bases at J, with 13 bases between. Germline CDR1 and CDR2: MDHEN and SYDVKM. CDR3 length: 14 residues. The CDR3 DNA reads as TGTGCCAGCAGCCAAGCAGGCTGGAACTATGGCTACACCTTC. Its protein is CASSQAGWNYGYTF.

The chain joins TRBV3-1 (or the pseudogene TRBV3-2) to TRBJ1-5; D possibly corresponds to TRBD1 (5 bases). This CDR3 region has 13 residues. The V and J ends lost 3 bases and 7 bases respectively, with 10 bases between them. Germline-derived CDR1 and CDR2 are LGHDT and YNNKEL (reference sequence). CDR3: CASSQEGMQPQHF. Here the CDR3 DNA reads TGTGCCAGCAGCCAGGAGGGGATGCAGCCCCAGCATTTT.

The chain joins TRBV7-8 to TRBJ2-3; perhaps TRBD1 as D (6 bases). CDR3 length: 15 amino acids. Germline lookup yields CDR1 SGHVS and CDR2 FQNEAQ. V was shortened by 5 bases and J by 7 bases, with 19 bases between the two germline ends. In nucleotides, the CDR3 is TGTGCCAGCAGCCTCCGGGACACGCCTAGGAATACGCAGTATTTT. Amino acids: CASSLRDTPRNTQYF.

The chain uses TRBV27 and TRBJ1-2, with 9 bases lining up with TRBD1. The length of the CDR3 is 15 residues. Germline CDR1 and CDR2: MNHEY and SMNVEV (reference sequence). V lost 5 bases and J lost 3; bases outside the gene matches: 7. The CDR3: CASSPYRGQDYGYTF. DNA of the CDR3: TGTGCCAGCAGTCCCTACAGGGGGCAGGACTATGGCTACACCTTC.

This chain uses TRBV7-8 with TRBJ2-2, with 8 bases lining up with TRBD1. The length of the CDR3 is 17 residues. The V segment lost 0 bases and the J segment 6 bases; nucleotides outside the gene matches: 9. The germline CDR1 and CDR2 sequences are SGHVS and FQNEAQ. In DNA form, the CDR3 reads TGTGCCAGCAGCTTAGCGCTTGGGACAGGCTGGCCCGGGGAGCTGTTTTTT. Translation gives CASSLALGTGWPGELFF.

CDR3 DNA: TGTGCCAGCAGCTTAAGGGGCGGGGCGGGAGGCTCCTACGAGCAGTACTTC. As protein: CASSLRGGAGGSYEQYF. This chain links TRBV7-9 with TRBJ2-7, with 8 bases that match TRBD2. CDR1 and CDR2 (germline): SEHNR, FQNEAQ (reference sequence). The CDR3 consists of 17 residues. V was clipped by 2 bases and J by 0 bases; unmatched bases: 9.

The chain recombines TRBV3-1 (or the pseudogene TRBV3-2) with TRBJ2-7, with TRBD2 as a possible D gene (6 bases). This CDR3 spans 14 amino acids. The V gene lost 3 bases and the J gene lost 5 bases, with 14 bases spanning the gap. Germline V gene sequence: CDR1 LGHDT, CDR2 YNNKEL (reference sequence). The CDR3 region is CASSHSGGKNEQYF. The CDR3, as DNA: TGTGCCAGCAGCCATTCCGGGGGAAAAAACGAGCAGTACTTC.

This chain joins TRBV6-2 or TRBV6-3 and TRBJ2-7; D remains unclear. CDR1 and CDR2 (germline): MNHEY, SVGEGT. CDR3 length: 14 amino acids. Trimming stripped 5 bases from V and 3 bases from J, with 14 bases between. CDR3 amino acids: CASSPGLTDYEQYF. Written as DNA, the CDR3 is TGTGCCAGCAGTCCCGGGCTCACGGACTACGAGCAGTACTTC.

This chain links TRBV5-5 with TRBJ2-7; no definite D call. Per the germline V gene, CDR1 is SGHKS and CDR2 is YYEKEE (reference sequence). The CDR3 totals 14 residues. V was trimmed by 5 bases and J by 5 bases, leaving 17 bases between them. Here the CDR3 DNA reads TGTGCCAGCAGTCCCTGGGCAGGAGAGAACGAGCAGTACTTC. Its protein is CASSPWAGENEQYF.

The V and J genes are TRBV7-2 and TRBJ2-3; D remains ambiguous. The CDR3 covers 13 residues. From germline, CDR1 is SGHTA and CDR2 FQGNSA. The V end was cut by 7 bases, the J end by 5 bases, with 13 bases between. CDR3 coding DNA: TGTGCCAGCACCATAAATAGGCTAGATACGCAGTATTTT. Amino acid sequence: CASTINRLDTQYF. Full variable domain (rest looked up from reference TRBV7-2 and TRBJ2-3): GAGVSQSPSNKVTEKGKDVELRCDPISGHTALYWYRQSLGQGLEFLIYFQGNSAPDKSGLPSDRFSAERTGGSVSTLTIQRTQQEDSAVYLCASTINRLDTQYFGPGTRLTVL.

V usage is TRBV6-2 or TRBV6-3 and J usage is TRBJ1-5; a weak D match, TRBD1 (6 bases). CDR3 length: 15 residues. Germline CDR1 is MNHEY and CDR2 is SVGEGT. The V end was cut by 5 bases, the J end by 0 bases, with 11 bases between. The CDR3 loop reads CASSPGHYSNQPQHF. CDR3 nucleotides: TGTGCCAGCAGTCCGGGACACTATAGCAATCAGCCCCAGCATTTT.

The chain combines TRBV4-1 with TRBJ2-2, with a possible D match to TRBD2 (6 bases). V was clipped by 0 bases and J by 1 base, with 9 bases between them. The CDR3 contains 16 residues. Germline V CDR1 and CDR2: MGHRA, YSYEKL. The CDR3 nucleotides read TGCGCCAGCAGCCAAGATAACGGGGGGAACACCGGGGAGCTGTTTTTT. Residues: CASSQDNGGNTGELFF.

This rearrangement joins TRBV3-1 (or the pseudogene TRBV3-2) to TRBJ1-2; D remains ambiguous. The CDR3 loop spans 11 amino acids. Trimming took 3 bases from V and 4 from J, leaving 3 bases between them. CDR1 is LGHDT and CDR2 is YNNKEL in the germline V gene (reference sequence). Written as DNA, the CDR3 is TGTGCCAGCAGCCATGGCTATGGCTACACCTTC. This gives the protein CASSHGYGYTF.

The chain employs TRBV3-1 (or the pseudogene TRBV3-2) and TRBJ2-5, with D perhaps being TRBD1 or TRBD2 (6 bases each). Germline assignment: CDR1 LGHDT and CDR2 YNNKEL (reference sequence). This CDR3 region has 15 residues. The germline V and J ends were trimmed by 1 base and 5 bases, with 14 bases remaining between them. The CDR3 region is CASSQGPGGLETQYF. Here the CDR3 DNA reads TGTGCCAGCAGCCAAGGTCCCGGGGGCCTGGAGACCCAGTACTTC.

The V call is TRBV5-6, the J call TRBJ2-5, with 8 bases that match TRBD1. This CDR3 has 15 residues. From germline, CDR1 is SGHDT and CDR2 YYEEEE. J gave up 2 bases and V 3 bases, and 6 bases lay outside the gene matches. As DNA, the CDR3 is TGTGCCAGCAGCTCCCAGGGGGCAGGTCAAGAGACCCAGTACTTC. It is translated as CASSSQGAGQETQYF.

This clone was picked up a small number of times. The chain uses TRBV6-5 and TRBJ1-1, with TRBD1 matching over 7 bases. Germline trimming cut 6 bases from V and 1 base from J; bases unmatched to any gene: 5. CDR1 and CDR2 from the germline V gene are MNHEY and SVGAGI. This CDR3 has 14 amino acids. The CDR3 nucleotides read TGTGCCAGCAGGTCAGGGGGGGCGAACACTGAAGCTTTCTTT. Translation: CASRSGGANTEAFF.

This chain connects TRBV6-5 to TRBJ1-5; 10 bases line up with TRBD1. The ends lost 6 bases at V and 5 bases at J; junction bases unmatched: 4. Germline-derived CDR1 and CDR2 are MNHEY and SVGAGI. The CDR3 is 14 residues long. CDR3 bases: TGTGCCAGCAGCTATGGACAGGGGGATCAGCCCCAGCATTTT. This gives the protein CASSYGQGDQPQHF.